This T cell receptor (beta chain) stems from a study of cytomegalovirus exposure and HLA in healthy donors. Whole-study context: Among the 400 or so donors who were genotyped, over 70% fell in the genetic ancestry cluster that is associated with self-reported Caucasian donors.

As concerns this clone: The antigen is undetermined.

The PCR employed 60 Vbeta primers together with 13 Jbeta primers. Profiled with immunoSEQ multiplex PCR; TCRdb holds only in-frame clones, not every one. The data hold under 150,000 clones, with approximately 85% observed a single time. Though nominally healthy at sampling, donors likely had unrecorded immune exposures. Study results and caveats: Presence/absence analyses assumed roughly uniform sequencing depth across donors, which may not hold.

The TCR comes from a woman younger than 45 in good health and CMV-seropositive. Sample: PBMCs.

In nucleotides, the CDR3 is TGTGCCAGTAGTCTACACAGGGCATGGGATGACGAGCAGTACTTC. Protein product: CASSLHRAWDDEQYF. J is TRBJ2-7 and V is TRBV19, with D perhaps matching TRBD1 (6 bases). With 5 bases removed from V and 5 bases from J, the gap between germline ends came to 19 bases. The CDR3 spans 15 residues. Germline V lookup: CDR1 LNHDA, CDR2 SQIVND (reference sequence). Filled out from reference TRBV19 and TRBJ2-7, the complete variable domain reads DGGITQSPKYLFRKEGQNVTLSCEQNLNHDAMYWYRQDPGQGLRLIYYSQIVNDFQKGDIAEGYSVSREKKESFPLTVTSAQKNPTAFYLCASSLHRAWDDEQYFGPGTRLTVT.